This T cell receptor (beta chain) comes out of a study of blood T cell repertoires in COVID-19. Overall study: The United States, Italy and Spain were the sources of the acute and convalescent COVID-19 samples. Sample material is recorded as cDNA or gDNA derived from T cells, B-cell-depleted T cells, or PBMCs.

As processed by the authors: Estimation of nucleated cell counts was performed using reference gene primer amplification. Generated by immunoSEQ multiplex PCR, the TCRdb table keeps only in-frame clones and is missing some. The V and J calls and the clone size are those of that table, but D and trimming were determined from the DNA. The sample lists some 93,000 clones, approximately 84% occurring once. V lost 5 bases to trimming and J lost 3 bases, with 11 bases between them. From germline, CDR1 is SEHNR and CDR2 FQNEAQ (reference sequence). CDR3 size: 15 residues. Source material: peripheral blood. This chain joins TRBV7-9 and TRBJ2-6; TRBD1 might be the D (5 bases). This clonotype originated in a man in his 70s with acute or convalescent COVID-19. CDR3 in amino acids: CASSHTGLGANVLTF. CDR3 coding DNA: TGTGCCAGCAGCCACACAGGTCTTGGGGCCAACGTCCTGACTTTC.